A selection of T cell receptor beta chains follows, all from one sample in a study of control samples from healthy donors and cancer patients. Assay: immunoSEQ multiplex PCR; the TCRdb copy retains only in-frame clones and omits some. The sample includes about 96,000 clones, over 90% seen only once; the top ten take 8% to 9.5%. Sequenced material: blood. Every receptor here comes from a man aged 18 to 29 in good health. Each CDR3 is given with its conserved first and last residue. Each record gives: J gene, D gene, V gene, clone size, CDR3 DNA, CDR3 protein. A D gene is named only where the DNA matches it firmly. A clone size is listed for some rows: how often the clone was seen (once, few, many), or a class if it is expanded.

TRBJ2-5 | TRBD1 | TRBV11-2 | . | TGTGCCAGCAGCTTAGTTGGGACAGGGAAAGAGACCCAGTACTTC | CASSLVGTGKETQYF
TRBJ2-1 | . | TRBV2 | . | TGTGCCAGCAGTGGGGCGGGGGCCAGCTACAATGAGCAGTTCTTC | CASSGAGASYNEQFF
TRBJ1-1 | . | TRBV4-1 | . | TGCGCCAGCAGCCTCCGAAGACGGAACACTGAAGCTTTCTTT | CASSLRRRNTEAFF
TRBJ1-6 | . | TRBV5-1 | few | TGCGCCAGCAGCTTGTGGGAAGGTGGTTCACCCCTCCACTTT | CASSLWEGGSPLHF
TRBJ2-1 | TRBD2 | TRBV14 | . | TGTGCCAGCAGCCAAACCGGGACTAGGGGCCATGAGCAGTTCTTC | CASSQTGTRGHEQFF
TRBJ2-3 | . | TRBV4-1 | . | TGCGCCAGCAGCCATGATACAGGCTACACAGATACGCAGTATTTT | CASSHDTGYTDTQYF
TRBJ2-1 | . | TRBV19 | . | . | CASSMVGTGTGKFF
TRBJ1-2 | TRBD1 | TRBV7-2 | once | TGTGCCAGCAGCTTAGCGGACAGGGGGCGCGGGGGCTACACCTTC | CASSLADRGRGGYTF
TRBJ2-1 | TRBD2 | TRBV13 | . | TGTGCCAGCAGCTCCGGACTAGAACTTTACAATGAGCAGTTCTTC | CASSSGLELYNEQFF
TRBJ1-3 | TRBD1 | TRBV5-1 | . | TGCGCCAGCAGCCCGTGGACAGGAGGCGTTTTGATGGAGTTT | CASSPWTGGVLMEF
TRBJ2-7 | TRBD2 | TRBV5-4 | . | TGTGCCAGCAGCCCGGCAGCGGGAGGACGCGAGCAGTACTTC | CASSPAAGGREQYF
TRBJ2-1 | . | TRBV30 | few | TGTGCCTGGAGTGGGACCGTCCAAGACCTGCAGTTCTTC | CAWSGTVQDLQFF
TRBJ1-5 | TRBD1 | TRBV30 | . | TGTGCCTGGAAAGGACAGGGAACTCAGCCCCAGCATTTT | CAWKGQGTQPQHF
TRBJ2-1 | . | TRBV3-1/TRBV3-2 | . | TGTGCCAGCAGCCAAGACTGGAGCTCCTACAATGAGCAGTTCTTC | CASSQDWSSYNEQFF
TRBJ2-1 | TRBD2 | TRBV5-4 | . | TGTGCCAGCAGCGTGGATAGCGGGGCCCTTGGTCGGGAGCAGTTCTTC | CASSVDSGALGREQFF
TRBJ2-1 | TRBD2 | TRBV15 | . | TGTGCCACCAACCCGGGACTAGCGCAATACAATGAGCAGTTCTTC | CATNPGLAQYNEQFF
TRBJ1-2 | . | TRBV3-1/TRBV3-2 | . | TGTGCCAGCAGACCTACCCAGAACTATGGCTACACCTTC | CASRPTQNYGYTF
TRBJ1-2 | . | TRBV28 | . | TGTGCCAGCAGCCCAGAGTCCCAGGGCTGGGGCTATGGCTACACCTTC | CASSPESQGWGYGYTF
TRBJ1-2 | . | TRBV3-1/TRBV3-2 | . | TGTGCCAGCAGTCTACAGGGTTATGGCTACACCTTC | CASSLQGYGYTF
TRBJ2-1 | TRBD2 | TRBV2 | . | TGTGCCAGCAGCCCGACTCGACTAGCGGGGGGGCTTAATGAGCAGTTCTTC | CASSPTRLAGGLNEQFF
TRBJ2-7 | . | TRBV5-8 | . | TGTGCCAGCACCAAAAGGTTCACCTACGAGCAGTACTTC | CASTKRFTYEQYF
TRBJ1-2 | TRBD1 | TRBV6-5 | . | TGTGCCAGCAGTTACCAAGGACAGGGAGGAAAGTATGGCTACACCTTC | CASSYQGQGGKYGYTF
TRBJ2-3 | . | TRBV28 | . | TGTGCCAGCAGTCGGGTCCACGGCACAGATACGCAGTATTTT | CASSRVHGTDTQYF
TRBJ1-1 | . | TRBV4-3 | . | TGCGCCAGCAGCCAAGAACCAGGGAGGACCACTGAAGCTTTCTTT | CASSQEPGRTTEAFF
TRBJ2-7 | TRBD2 | TRBV6-2/TRBV6-3 | . | TGTGCCAGCAGTCAAGGAGTAGCGGGAGGGACCTACGAGCAGTACTTC | CASSQGVAGGTYEQYF
TRBJ2-3 | . | TRBV5-1 | . | TGCGCCAGCAGCTCACTGGGAGATACGCAGTATTTT | CASSSLGDTQYF
TRBJ2-7 | TRBD1 | TRBV3-1/TRBV3-2 | . | TGTGCCAGCAGCCAAGATGAGCAAGGGACAGGGAACCACGAGCAGTACTTC | CASSQDEQGTGNHEQYF
TRBJ1-1 | . | TRBV19 | . | TGTGCCAGTAGTACTCAACCGGACACTGAAGCTTTCTTT | CASSTQPDTEAFF
TRBJ2-1 | . | TRBV12-3/TRBV12-4 | . | TGTGCCAGCAGCCTAGACAGATACAATGAGCAGTTCTTC | CASSLDRYNEQFF
TRBJ1-1 | . | TRBV6-5 | . | TGTGCCAGCAGTTCAGGGGCCACTGAAGCTTTCTTT | CASSSGATEAFF
TRBJ2-3 | TRBD1 | TRBV5-1 | . | TGCGCCAGCAGCTTGACAGGGGGCACCACAGATACGCAGTATTTT | CASSLTGGTTDTQYF
TRBJ2-1 | TRBD1 | TRBV29-1 | . | TGCAGCGTTGAGCCACAGGGGACCTACAATGAGCAGTTCTTC | CSVEPQGTYNEQFF
TRBJ1-1 | TRBD1 | TRBV6-2/TRBV6-3 | . | TGTGCCAGCAGCGCGGACAGGGGGCGTCGAGCTTTCTTT | CASSADRGRRAFF
TRBJ1-5 | . | TRBV14 | . | TGTGCCAGCAGCCAAGGGGCAGGTCCAAATCAGCCCCAGCATTTT | CASSQGAGPNQPQHF
TRBJ1-5 | . | TRBV20-1 | . | TGCAGTGCTAGTCTAGACGGGGATCAGCCCCAGCATTTT | CSASLDGDQPQHF
TRBJ2-3 | TRBD2 | TRBV24-1 | . | TGTGCCACCAGTGATTCCCGACTAGCGGGGGTAACAGATACGCAGTATTTT | CATSDSRLAGVTDTQYF
TRBJ1-1 | . | TRBV4-1 | . | TGCGCCAGCAGCCAAGGGGTGGACGCTTTCTTT | CASSQGVDAFF
TRBJ2-2 | TRBD1 | TRBV5-8 | . | TGTGCCAGCAGCTTGGGGACAGGGGTTGACGGGGAGCTGTTTTTT | CASSLGTGVDGELFF
TRBJ1-6 | . | TRBV6-5 | few | TGTGCCAGCAGTTCCATGGGTATGCTTGAGAATTCACCCCTCCACTTT | CASSSMGMLENSPLHF
TRBJ2-1 | TRBD1 | TRBV7-6 | . | TGTGCCAGCAGCTTCGGATCCGGGACAGCGATCAATGAGCAGTTCTTC | CASSFGSGTAINEQFF
TRBJ2-1 | . | TRBV3-1/TRBV3-2 | . | TGTGCCAGCAGCCAAGATCACCAGAGCTCCTACAATGAGCAGTTCTTC | CASSQDHQSSYNEQFF
TRBJ1-2 | . | TRBV4-3 | . | TGCGCCAGCAGCCAAGATTCCCCCAGGGATGGCTACACCTTC | CASSQDSPRDGYTF
TRBJ1-1 | . | TRBV30 | . | TGTGCCTGGATCGACACTGGGGAGGGGAGGACTGAAGCTTTCTTT | CAWIDTGEGRTEAFF
TRBJ1-5 | . | TRBV25-1 | . | TGTGCCAGCAGTGACAGGGGAAGCAATCAGCCCCAGCATTTT | CASSDRGSNQPQHF
TRBJ2-5 | . | TRBV7-6 | . | TGTGCCAGCAGCTTAGTAGGGGTCGGGATAAGAGAGACCCAGTACTTC | CASSLVGVGIRETQYF
TRBJ1-1 | . | TRBV7-8 | . | TGTGCCAGCAGCTATCAAGGGAACACTGAAGCTTTCTTT | CASSYQGNTEAFF
TRBJ1-1 | . | TRBV6-6 | . | TGTGCCAGCAGTTACCAGGTAGGCACTGAAGCTTTCTTT | CASSYQVGTEAFF
TRBJ1-2 | . | TRBV5-1 | . | TGCGCCAGCAGCTTGGCGAGCGGGCCCGCGGTCTATGGCTACACCTTC | CASSLASGPAVYGYTF
TRBJ2-2 | . | TRBV6-1 | . | TGTGCCAGCAGTGAACCCAGCTCCACCGGGGAGCTGTTTTTT | CASSEPSSTGELFF
TRBJ1-1 | . | TRBV9 | . | TGTGCCAGCAGCGTAGCATTGGTGCCGAACACTGAAGCTTTCTTT | CASSVALVPNTEAFF
TRBJ1-2 | TRBD1 | TRBV12-3/TRBV12-4 | . | TGTGCCAGCACCATCGACAGGGACTATGGCTACACCTTC | CASTIDRDYGYTF
TRBJ1-5 | . | TRBV7-2 | . | TGTGCCAGCAGACCACAGGGTACGGGCAATCAGCCCCAGCATTTT | CASRPQGTGNQPQHF
TRBJ1-1 | . | TRBV5-5 | few | TGTGCCAGCAGCTTCTCAGGCGCGATAGGGGCTGAAGCTTTCTTT | CASSFSGAIGAEAFF
TRBJ2-5 | TRBD1 | TRBV3-1/TRBV3-2 | . | TGTGCCAGCAGCCGCCGGGACAGGGAAAGCGAGACCCAGTACTTC | CASSRRDRESETQYF
TRBJ1-4 | . | TRBV9 | . | TGTGCCAGCAGCGTAGGGGTTAATGAAAAACTGTTTTTT | CASSVGVNEKLFF
TRBJ2-2 | . | TRBV30 | . | TGTGCCTGGAGTGTACTACCCCCCGGGGAGCTGTTTTTT | CAWSVLPPGELFF
TRBJ2-3 | . | TRBV4-3 | once | TGCGCCAGCAGCATCCATACCGGCAGAGCTAGCACAGATACGCAGTATTTT | CASSIHTGRASTDTQYF
TRBJ2-1 | . | TRBV5-4 | . | TGTGCCAGCAGCGTGGACTATGCGGAGCAGTTCTTC | CASSVDYAEQFF
TRBJ2-6 | . | TRBV6-1 | once | TGTGCCAGCAGTGAACAATCTGGGGCCAACGTCCTGACTTTC | CASSEQSGANVLTF
TRBJ1-6 | . | TRBV28 | . | TGTGCCAGCAGTTTGAGCCTAACGAATAATTCACCCCTCCACTTT | CASSLSLTNNSPLHF